The rows below give T cell receptor beta chains drawn from one sample of a study of spatial heterogeneity in lung cancer. MiXCR was run by TCRdb on the 5' RACE reads, yielding one entry per CDR3 protein. The sample contains 10,000 to 12,000 distinct CDR3 sequences, 4.5% to 6.5% of which appear only once. Material: PBMCs, obtained at surgery. Receptor source: a male donor with early-stage non-small cell lung cancer. The CDR3 runs from the conserved cysteine through the conserved F or W. The order of the fields is J gene, clone size, D gene, V gene, CDR3 DNA, CDR3 protein. The D gene is left open where the match is weak. A clone size is listed for some rows: how often the clone was seen (once, few, many), or a class if it is expanded.

TRBJ2-2	many	-	TRBV11-2	TGTGCCAGCAGCTTAAGACAGTATACAACCGGGGAGCTGTTTTTT	CASSLRQYTTGELFF
TRBJ1-1	medium-sized	-	TRBV29-1	TGCAGCGTTCTAGACGTGAACACTGAAGCTTTCTTT	CSVLDVNTEAFF
TRBJ1-1	many	-	TRBV4-2	TGTGCCAGCAGCCACCGGGACGGGGAAGCTTTCTTT	CASSHRDGEAFF
TRBJ1-2	medium-sized	TRBD1	TRBV6-2/TRBV6-3	TGTGCCAGCCTTCCGGGACAGAAGAACTATGGCTACACCTTC	CASLPGQKNYGYTF
TRBJ1-5	medium-sized	TRBD1	TRBV20-1	TGCAGTGCTCCTTGGACAGGGACGGATCAGCCCCAGCATTTT	CSAPWTGTDQPQHF
TRBJ2-7	-	TRBD1	TRBV7-2	TGTGCCAGCAGGTTGGGAAGGGACAGGGTATACGAGCAGTACTTC	CASRLGRDRVYEQYF
TRBJ2-3	many	-	TRBV6-4	TGTGCCAGCAGTAGTGACGTTCGCGGTACGCAGTATTTT	CASSSDVRGTQYF
TRBJ1-5	medium-sized	-	TRBV20-1	TGCAGTGCTAGAGACTGGATGGAGACAGCTAATCAGCCCCAGCATTTT	CSARDWMETANQPQHF
TRBJ2-1	many	-	TRBV7-9	TGTGCCAGCGCCGAAGCGGACCCCCCCTTCTTC	CASAEADPPFF
TRBJ2-1	few	-	TRBV29-1	TGCAGCGTGGGGACCAGCTCCTACAATGAGCAGTTCTTC	CSVGTSSYNEQFF
TRBJ1-1	-	-	TRBV29-1	TGCAGCGTGGGGAAACAGGCTATGAACACTGAAGCTTTCTTT	CSVGKQAMNTEAFF
TRBJ2-6	many	TRBD1	TRBV14	TGTGCCAGCAGGACCGGGACAGCGAGCTCTGGGGCCAACGTCCTGACTTTC	CASRTGTASSGANVLTF
TRBJ1-2	medium-sized	TRBD1	TRBV10-3	TGTGCCTTTGGGGACAGTAACTATGGCTACACCTTC	CAFGDSNYGYTF
TRBJ1-6	few	-	TRBV7-2	TGTGCCAGCAGCTTAGTTCAGGGTGATAATTCACCCCTCCACTTT	CASSLVQGDNSPLHF
TRBJ1-2	many	TRBD1	TRBV29-1	TGCAGCGTTCCGGCACAGGGGGCGCGGGGCTACACCTTC	CSVPAQGARGYTF
TRBJ2-1	-	TRBD1	TRBV24-1	TGTGCCACCAGTGACCCGACAGGGGGCTCCTACAATGAGCAGTTCTTC	CATSDPTGGSYNEQFF
TRBJ2-3	many	TRBD2	TRBV15	TGTGCCACCAGCAGAGATAAGGGCGGGAGCGGCGCAGATACGCAGTATTTT	CATSRDKGGSGADTQYF
TRBJ2-2	-	-	TRBV5-1	TGCGCCAGCAGCCCGGGGGCCAGTTACACCGGGGAGCTGTTTTTT	CASSPGASYTGELFF
TRBJ2-2	few	-	TRBV5-5	TGTGTCAGCAGCTTGTTGTCAGGGAACATCGGGGAGCTGTTTTTT	CVSSLLSGNIGELFF
TRBJ2-2	many	TRBD1	TRBV19	TGTGCCAGTAGTAAGACAGGGGCCCTGAACACCGGGGAGCTGTTTTTT	CASSKTGALNTGELFF
TRBJ2-3	many	-	TRBV7-9	TGTGCCAGCAGCTCCTGGGCAGATACGCAGTATTTT	CASSSWADTQYF
TRBJ2-7	many	TRBD2	TRBV3-1	TGTGCCAGCGGAGGACGGGGACTACAGCGGGAGTATTCCTACGAGCAGTACTTC	CASGGRGLQREYSYEQYF
TRBJ2-3	medium-sized	-	TRBV29-1	TGCAGCGTTGAAAGGGGGACAGATACGCAGTATTTT	CSVERGTDTQYF
TRBJ2-3	medium-sized	-	TRBV7-2	TGTGCCAGCAGCTCTGCAGGCACAGATACGCAGTATTTT	CASSSAGTDTQYF
TRBJ2-2	many	-	TRBV20-1	TGCAGTGCTAGAGCGACTAGTACCGGGGAGCTGTTTTTT	CSARATSTGELFF